The clone carrying this T cell receptor (beta chain) was counted a few times. Preparation of the TCRbeta library was carried out with unique molecular identifiers. TCRdb reprocessed the PCR reads via MiXCR and lists one record per CDR3 protein. The table has about 540,000 distinct CDR3 sequences, 15% to 20% seen once. The data originate from a study of T-cell reconstitution after alpha-beta-depleted transplantation in children. V lost 7 bases to trimming and J lost 3 bases, with 14 bases between them. CDR1 is SGHRS and CDR2 is YFSETQ in the germline V gene. The CDR3 spans 13 residues. This chain joins TRBV5-1 and TRBJ2-7; D is possibly TRBD1 (6 bases). The receptor comes from a human donor who donated a stem cell graft to a child with acute lymphoblastic leukemia. The material sequenced was PBMCs from the stem cell graft donor, taken from the stem cell graft. The CDR3 DNA is TGCGCCAGCGGCCCAGGGGAGATCTACGAGCAGTACTTC. It codes for CASGPGEIYEQYF.